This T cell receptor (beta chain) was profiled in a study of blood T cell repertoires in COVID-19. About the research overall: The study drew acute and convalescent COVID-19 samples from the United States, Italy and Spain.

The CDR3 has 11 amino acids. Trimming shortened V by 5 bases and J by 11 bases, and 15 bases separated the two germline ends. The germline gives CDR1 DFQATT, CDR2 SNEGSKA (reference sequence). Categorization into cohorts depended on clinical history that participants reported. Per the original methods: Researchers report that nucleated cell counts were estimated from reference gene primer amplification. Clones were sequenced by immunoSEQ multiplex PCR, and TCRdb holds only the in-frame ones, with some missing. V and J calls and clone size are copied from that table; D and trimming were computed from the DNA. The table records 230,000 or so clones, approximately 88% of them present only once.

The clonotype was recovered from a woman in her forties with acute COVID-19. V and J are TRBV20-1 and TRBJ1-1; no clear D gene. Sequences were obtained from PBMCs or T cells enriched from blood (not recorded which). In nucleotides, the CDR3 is TGCAGTGCTCTCCCCCCTGGCGGGGCTTTCTTT. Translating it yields CSALPPGGAFF.